This entry lists 21 T cell receptor beta chains sequenced from one sample in a study of blood T cell repertoires in COVID-19. The repertoire was sequenced with immunoSEQ multiplex PCR; TCRdb's copy has only in-frame clones and lacks some. The sample has about 140,000 clones, roughly 86% seen once. Sequenced: peripheral blood. The receptors come from a human donor in a cohort sampled during active COVID-19.

This chain links TRBV7-3 with TRBJ2-2; D call uncertain. CDR1 and CDR2 (germline): SGHTA, FQGTGA. Trimming removed 2 bases from V and 1 base from J, with 11 bases in between. The CDR3 consists of 16 residues. The CDR3 reads CASSLVPGLNTGELFF. The CDR3 DNA sequence: TGTGCCAGCAGCTTAGTGCCAGGATTGAACACCGGGGAGCTGTTTTTT.

The chain recombines TRBV5-4 with TRBJ2-1, with D tentatively TRBD2 (5 bases). Trimming cost V 4 bases and J 7 bases, with 9 bases left between them. This CDR3 region has 12 residues. Germline V CDR1 and CDR2: SGHNT, YYREEE (reference sequence). The CDR3 protein is CASSPGSNEQFF. In DNA form, the CDR3 reads TGTGCCAGCAGCCCGGGATCTAATGAGCAGTTCTTC.

The J gene is TRBJ2-7, the V gene TRBV19, with 7 bases identical to TRBD2. The trim removed 5 bases at V and 6 bases at J, leaving 13 bases unmatched. The germline gives CDR1 LNHDA, CDR2 SQIVND (reference sequence). The length of the CDR3 is 15 residues. The CDR3 spells CASSVSKAGALEQYF. The CDR3 nucleotides are TGTGCCAGTAGTGTGTCGAAGGCGGGAGCCCTCGAGCAGTACTTC.

The genes are TRBV19 and TRBJ1-6; D is unclear. The V end was cut by 4 bases, the J end by 7 bases, with 14 bases between. There are 15 residues in the CDR3. Germline values: CDR1 LNHDA, CDR2 SQIVND (reference sequence). CDR3 sequence (DNA): TGTGCCAGTAGTAACGCACGCGTTCGGAATTCACCCCTCCACTTT. This translates into CASSNARVRNSPLHF.

V is TRBV5-1 and J is TRBJ2-7; 11 positions match TRBD2. This CDR3 has 16 amino acids. Per the germline V gene, CDR1 is SGHRS and CDR2 is YFSETQ. J lost 4 bases, V lost 0 bases, and 6 bases had no gene match. The CDR3 reads CASSLGLAGSGYEQYF. DNA of the CDR3: TGCGCCAGCAGCTTGGGACTAGCGGGGTCAGGATACGAGCAGTACTTC. The whole variable domain, filled in from reference TRBV5-1 and TRBJ2-7, reads KAGVTQTPRYLIKTRGQQVTLSCSPISGHRSVSWYQQTPGQGLQFLFEYFSETQRNKGNFPGRFSGRQFSNSRSEMNVSTLELGDSALYLCASSLGLAGSGYEQYFGPGTRLTVT.

The chain couples TRBV18 to TRBJ2-5; 9 nucleotides match TRBD1. Trimming took 3 bases from V and 4 from J; bases not matched to a gene: 6. The CDR3 contains 15 residues. The V gene's germline CDR1 is KGHSH and CDR2 LQKENI. CDR3 region: CASSPGQGGRETQYF. The CDR3, as DNA: TGTGCCAGCTCACCGGGACAGGGAGGACGAGAGACCCAGTACTTC. The whole variable domain, remainder taken from reference TRBV18 and TRBJ2-5, is NAGVMQNPRHLVRRRGQEARLRCSPMKGHSHVYWYRQLPEEGLKFMVYLQKENIIDESGMPKERFSAEFPKEGPSILRIQQVVRGDSAAYFCASSPGQGGRETQYFGPGTRLLVL.

V gene TRBV5-4 combines with J gene TRBJ2-1, with TRBD1 identical over 10 bases. The length of the CDR3 is 16 residues. With V trimmed by 4 bases and J by 4 bases, 8 bases remained unmatched. Germline assignment: CDR1 SGHNT and CDR2 YYREEE (reference sequence). This CDR3 reads CASSPLRTGGYNEQFF. In nucleotides, the CDR3 is TGTGCCAGCAGCCCACTCCGGACAGGGGGGTACAATGAGCAGTTCTTC.

This chain links TRBV6-6 with TRBJ1-2; tentative D call: TRBD1 (6 bases). This CDR3 has 16 amino acids. V was pared by 0 bases and J by 1 base, with 12 bases between. In germline, CDR1 is MNHNY, CDR2 SVGAGI (reference sequence). CDR3 amino acids: CASSYSRVRGNYGYTF. CDR3 DNA sequence: TGTGCCAGCAGTTACTCGAGGGTCAGGGGTAACTATGGCTACACCTTC.

The rearrangement uses TRBV10-3 and TRBJ1-5, with D possibly TRBD1 on 5 matching bases. V lost 10 bases to trimming and J lost 8 bases, with 12 bases between them. The CDR3 totals 11 residues. Germline assignment: CDR1 ENHRY and CDR2 SYGVKD. CDR3 sequence: CATGAGEPQHF. The DNA of the CDR3 is TGTGCCACTGGGGCTGGGGAGCCCCAGCATTTT.

This chain connects TRBV7-2 to TRBJ1-3; D unresolved. Germline CDR1 and CDR2: SGHTA and FQGNSA. This CDR3 is 14 amino acids long. V was pared by 2 bases and J by 4 bases, with 9 bases between. In nucleotides, the CDR3 is TGTGCCAGCAGCTTAAAAACAGTCGGAAACACCATATATTTT. Its protein is CASSLKTVGNTIYF.

DNA of the CDR3: TGTGCCAGTAGTATAGTCACAGGGGGCAATCAGCCCCAGCATTTT. Encoded protein: CASSIVTGGNQPQHF. The genes are TRBV19 and TRBJ1-5, with 7 bases identical to TRBD1. J lost 2 bases, V lost 1 base, and 2 bases had no gene match. This CDR3 has 15 amino acids. Germline V lookup: CDR1 LNHDA, CDR2 SQIVND (reference sequence).

V gene TRBV10-1 combines with J gene TRBJ2-1, with a possible D match to TRBD2 (5 bases). This CDR3 contains 16 residues. With 0 bases removed from V and 9 bases from J, the gap between germline ends came to 18 bases. Germline-derived CDR1 and CDR2 are WNHNN and SYGVQD (reference sequence). The CDR3 region has the DNA TGCGCCAGCAGTGAGTCGAGATTTTCAGATCGGGGTGAGCAGTTCTTC. Translated, it gives CASSESRFSDRGEQFF.

The chain uses TRBV23-1 and TRBJ1-4; D uncertain. TRBV23-1 is identified as an open reading frame with a role that is uncertain. CDR3 size: 15 residues. V was trimmed by 8 bases and J by 4 bases, leaving 17 bases between them. In DNA form, the CDR3 reads TGCGCCAGCCCCAGGCGGGGAGGTGTTAATGAAAAACTGTTTTTT. Translated: CASPRRGGVNEKLFF.

This rearrangement joins TRBV7-9 to TRBJ2-5, with a weak D call TRBD2 (6 bases). Between the trimmed V and J ends, which lost 5 bases and 1 base, there was a span of 8 bases. The germline V gene has CDR1 SEHNR and CDR2 FQNEAQ (reference sequence). The CDR3 runs 13 residues. The CDR3 coding sequence is TGTGCCAGCAGCCGGGACTCCCAAGAGACCCAGTACTTC. Amino acid sequence: CASSRDSQETQYF.

The chain links TRBV6-6 to TRBJ1-2, with 8 nucleotides matching TRBD1. Per the germline V gene, CDR1 is MNHNY and CDR2 is SVGAGI (reference sequence). This CDR3 comprises 14 residues. With 8 bases clipped from V and 6 bases from J, the junction kept 11 bases outside the gene matches. The CDR3 coding sequence is TGTGCCAGCGTATCTCTTCGGACAGGGAATGGCTACACCTTC. Amino acid sequence: CASVSLRTGNGYTF.

Only one count was recorded for this clone. Other DNA sequences in the sample encode the same CDR3. The gene calls are TRBV28 and TRBJ2-5; possible D gene TRBD2, 5 bases. The CDR3 loop spans 14 amino acids. CDR1 MDHEN and CDR2 SYDVKM come from the germline V gene. Trimming pared 1 base from V and 1 base from J, leaving 7 bases between. For the CDR3, the DNA is TGTGCCAGCAGTTTATTCGGAGGCCAAGAGACCCAGTACTTC. Protein sequence: CASSLFGGQETQYF.

The chain joins TRBV19 to TRBJ1-1; 9 nucleotides match TRBD1. The ends lost 7 bases at V and 2 bases at J; junction bases unmatched: 5. Germline CDR1 LNHDA, CDR2 SQIVND (reference sequence). The CDR3 is 14 residues long. CDR3 nucleotides: TGTGCCAGTACCGTAACAGGGGGCAACACTGAAGCTTTCTTT. This sequence encodes CASTVTGGNTEAFF.

The chain couples TRBV7-9 to TRBJ1-1; TRBD1 matches 12 bases. Germline trimming cut 3 bases from V and 8 bases from J; bases unmatched to any gene: 1. Germline V CDR1 and CDR2: SEHNR, FQNEAQ (reference sequence). The CDR3 is made up of 13 amino acids. CDR3 coding DNA: TGTGCCAGCAGCTTGGGACAGGGGGCCGAAGCTTTCTTT. Translation gives CASSLGQGAEAFF.

This sequence joins TRBV27 and TRBJ2-1, with 10 bases lining up with TRBD1. V lost 5 bases to trimming and J lost 4 bases; unmatched junction nucleotides: 8. The CDR3 has 16 amino acids. The germline CDR1 and CDR2 sequences are MNHEY and SMNVEV (reference sequence). CDR3 DNA sequence: TGTGCCAGCAGTATAGGGGACAGGGGCTATTACAATGAGCAGTTCTTC. Translated: CASSIGDRGYYNEQFF.

This sequence joins TRBV3-1 (or the pseudogene TRBV3-2) and TRBJ1-4; D is undetermined. Trimming pared 4 bases from V and 8 bases from J, leaving 17 bases between. In germline, CDR1 is LGHDT, CDR2 YNNKEL (reference sequence). The CDR3 extends over 15 amino acids. In nucleotides, the CDR3 is TGTGCCAGCAGCCGTTCGCCTGGAGGGCCCGAAAAACTGTTTTTT. This gives the protein CASSRSPGGPEKLFF.

The chain recombines TRBV6-5 with TRBJ1-4; 7 positions match TRBD1. Per the germline V gene, CDR1 is MNHEY and CDR2 is SVGAGI. The CDR3 covers 16 residues. V lost 2 bases, J lost 6 bases, and 9 bases stayed unmatched. CDR3 sequence: CASSYPWDREYEKLFF. In DNA, the CDR3 is TGTGCCAGCAGTTACCCCTGGGACAGAGAGTATGAAAAACTGTTTTTT.